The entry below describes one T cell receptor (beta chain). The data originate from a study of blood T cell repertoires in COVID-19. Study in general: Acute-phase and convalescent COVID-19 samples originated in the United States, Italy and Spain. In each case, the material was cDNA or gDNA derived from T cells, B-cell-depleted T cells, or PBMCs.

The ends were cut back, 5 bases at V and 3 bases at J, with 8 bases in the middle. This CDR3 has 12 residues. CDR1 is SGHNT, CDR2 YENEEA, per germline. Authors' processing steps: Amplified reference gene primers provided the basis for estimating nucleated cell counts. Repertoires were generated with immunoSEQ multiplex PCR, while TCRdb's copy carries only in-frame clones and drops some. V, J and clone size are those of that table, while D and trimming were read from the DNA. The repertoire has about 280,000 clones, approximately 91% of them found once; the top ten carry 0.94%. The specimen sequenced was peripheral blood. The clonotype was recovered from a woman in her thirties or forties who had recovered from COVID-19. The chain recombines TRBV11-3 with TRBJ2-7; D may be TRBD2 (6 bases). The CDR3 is CASSVGGYEQYF. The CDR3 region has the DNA TGTGCCAGCAGCGTGGGGGGCTACGAGCAGTACTTC.